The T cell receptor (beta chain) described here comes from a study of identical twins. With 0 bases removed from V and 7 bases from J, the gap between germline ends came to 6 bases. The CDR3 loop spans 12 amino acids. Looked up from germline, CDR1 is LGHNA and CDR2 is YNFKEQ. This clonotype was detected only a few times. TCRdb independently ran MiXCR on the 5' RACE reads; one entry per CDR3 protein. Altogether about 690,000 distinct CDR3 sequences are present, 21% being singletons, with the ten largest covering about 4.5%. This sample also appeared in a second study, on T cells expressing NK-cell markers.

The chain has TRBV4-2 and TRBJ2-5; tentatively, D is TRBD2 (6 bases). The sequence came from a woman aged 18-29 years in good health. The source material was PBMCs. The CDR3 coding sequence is TGTGCCAGCAGCCAAGAAGCGGGGACCCAGTACTTC. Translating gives CASSQEAGTQYF.